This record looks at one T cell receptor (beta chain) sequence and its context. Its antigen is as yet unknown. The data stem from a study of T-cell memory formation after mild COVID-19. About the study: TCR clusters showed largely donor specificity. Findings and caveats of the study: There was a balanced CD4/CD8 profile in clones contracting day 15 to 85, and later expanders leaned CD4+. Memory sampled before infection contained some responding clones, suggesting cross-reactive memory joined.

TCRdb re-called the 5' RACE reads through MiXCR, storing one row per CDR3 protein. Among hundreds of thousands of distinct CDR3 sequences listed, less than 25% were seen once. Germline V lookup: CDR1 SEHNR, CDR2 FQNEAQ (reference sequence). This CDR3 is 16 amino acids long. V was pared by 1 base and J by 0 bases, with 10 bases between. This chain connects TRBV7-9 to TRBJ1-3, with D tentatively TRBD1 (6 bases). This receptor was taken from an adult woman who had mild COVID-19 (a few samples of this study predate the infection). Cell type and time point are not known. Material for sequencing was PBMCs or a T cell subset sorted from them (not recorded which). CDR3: CASSLEGDLSGNTIYF. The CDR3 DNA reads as TGTGCCAGCAGCTTAGAGGGGGACCTCTCTGGAAACACCATATATTTT. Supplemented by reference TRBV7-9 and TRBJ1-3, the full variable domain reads DTGVSQNPRHKITKRGQNVTFRCDPISEHNRLYWYRQTLGQGPEFLTYFQNEAQLEKSRLLSDRFSAERPKGSFSTLEIQRTEQGDSAMYLCASSLEGDLSGNTIYFGEGSWLTVV.